This paragraph reports one TCR beta chain. What it binds is unknown. The junction differs from germline at one of its ends, possibly a read error. Germline DNA was extracted too, while blood RNA derived from unsorted whole blood. This CDR3 has 15 amino acids. The researchers produced TCR beta cDNA from about 510 ng total RNA with a constant-region primer. It was through three nested multiplex PCR rounds of slightly modified ARM-PCR that TCR beta libraries arose. Researchers ran the first two PCR rounds for ten to eleven cycles each with TRBV1-TRBV30 forward primers and a C-beta reverse primer. TCRdb independently ran MiXCR on the multiplex PCR reads; one entry per CDR3 protein. The data contain about 330,000 distinct CDR3 sequences, roughly 61% of them seen just once; the ten biggest clones take up 5.5% to 7%. The data were obtained in a study of tumor-infiltrating lymphocytes in primary liver carcinoma. Overall study: These were node-negative, non-metastatic T1-T3 tumors of 4.2 to 10 cm. Sequencing of the samples generated roughly 3.65 to 7.5 million productive TCRbeta reads, with similar yields across tissue types.

Study-level points and caveats: Reduced overlap was seen in tumor-adjacent and tumor-blood pairs versus tumor region pairs.

The chain joins TRBV12-3 or TRBV12-4 to TRBJ2-1; perhaps TRBD2 as D (6 bases). The TCR originated in a man aged 40-49 years with primary liver carcinoma and hepatitis B virus infection. Sequencing was done on a sample of peripheral blood. CDR3 coding DNA: TGTGCCAGCAGTTTGTACGGGAGCTCCTACATTGAGCAGTTCTTC. Translation gives CASSLYGSSYIEQFF.